What follows is one TCR beta chain and its context. Per the original data handling: Amplification with reference gene primers provided the estimates of nucleated cell counts. The data were produced by immunoSEQ multiplex PCR, yet TCRdb's version contains in-frame clones alone and is incomplete. V, J and clone size were drawn from that table, and D and trimming were deduced from the DNA. The sample has 200,000 to 300,000 clones, 86% seen once. The data were taken from a study of blood T cell repertoires in COVID-19. This CDR3 region has 14 residues. The ends lost 6 bases at V and 2 bases at J; junction bases unmatched: 2. Germline CDR1 and CDR2: PRHDT and FYEKMQ (reference sequence).

This TCR was sampled from a woman aged 45-59 years who had recovered from COVID-19. The V gene is TRBV13, the J gene TRBJ2-1, with 9 bases fitting TRBD1. The sample comprised PBMCs or T cells enriched from blood (not recorded which). CDR3 sequence reads: CASRRQGAYNEQFF. For the CDR3, the DNA is TGTGCCAGCAGACGACAGGGGGCCTACAATGAGCAGTTCTTC.